This is a list of T cell receptor beta chains from one sample in a study of blood T cells in healthy people across ages. In TCRdb, the 5' RACE reads were re-called with MiXCR into one record per CDR3 protein. The table has about 800,000 distinct CDR3 sequences, roughly 60% seen once. Source material: blood. Receptors originate from a man aged 25-45 years in good health. Each CDR3 is given with its conserved first and last residue. D genes are given only for firm matches. Clone sizes are given selectively: once, few, many, or a class where the clone is expanded.

CDR3aa,CDR3nt,v_gene,abundance,d_gene,j_gene
CASSWDSYNEQFF,TGTGCCAGCAGTTGGGACTCCTACAATGAGCAGTTCTTC,TRBV6-5,-,-,TRBJ2-1
CASSLNMGRTGNTEAFF,TGTGCCAGCAGCCTCAATATGGGGCGGACAGGGAACACTGAAGCTTTCTTT,TRBV4-2,-,TRBD1,TRBJ1-1
CSVGTPNEQFF,TGCAGTGTTGGGACTCCCAATGAGCAGTTCTTC,TRBV20-1,many,-,TRBJ2-1
CASSVGVGRGVEQFF,TGTGCCAGCAGCGTAGGGGTCGGACGAGGGGTCGAGCAGTTCTTC,TRBV9,-,-,TRBJ2-1
CASSQMRGDTQYF,TGTGCCAGCAGCCAGATGAGGGGCGATACGCAGTATTTT,TRBV14,-,-,TRBJ2-3
CASSQEVGTGGEKLFF,TGCGCCAGCAGCCAAGAAGTTGGAACCGGAGGGGAAAAACTGTTTTTT,TRBV4-3,-,-,TRBJ1-4
CASSQEGGGPGEKLFF,TGTGCCAGCAGCCAAGAAGGGGGGGGGCCGGGGGAAAAACTGTTTTTT,TRBV4-2,-,-,TRBJ1-4
CASRGTANTGELFF,TGTGCCAGCAGAGGGACAGCGAACACCGGGGAGCTGTTTTTT,TRBV27,-,TRBD1,TRBJ2-2
CASSKEKDYEQYF,TGTGCCAGCAGCAAAGAGAAGGATTACGAGCAGTACTTC,TRBV21-1,once,-,TRBJ2-7
CASSANPGSSYEQYF,TGTGCCAGCAGCGCTAACCCGGGAAGCTCCTACGAGCAGTACTTC,TRBV7-2,-,-,TRBJ2-7
CASSQATRSSYEQYF,TGTGCCAGCAGCCAGGCGACTAGAAGCTCCTACGAGCAGTACTTC,TRBV3-1,-,-,TRBJ2-7
CASRDSNYGYTF,TGTGCCAGCAGGGACAGCAACTATGGCTACACCTTC,TRBV6-5,few,-,TRBJ1-2
CASRKTSNTGELFF,TGTGCCAGCAGGAAGACTAGTAACACCGGGGAGCTGTTTTTT,TRBV7-2,-,-,TRBJ2-2
CASSLAGAATDTQYF,TGTGCCAGCAGCCTCGCGGGAGCGGCCACAGATACGCAGTATTTT,TRBV5-6,-,TRBD2,TRBJ2-3
CASSRPGTRKDEQFF,TGTGCCAGCAGCCGTCCCGGGACTAGAAAGGATGAGCAGTTCTTC,TRBV28,-,TRBD2,TRBJ2-1
CASSVVDRGDEQFF,TGTGCCAGCAGCGTAGTAGACAGGGGAGATGAGCAGTTCTTC,TRBV9,-,TRBD1,TRBJ2-1
CSARTSGSLEYF,TGCAGTGCTAGGACTAGCGGGAGTCTGGAGTACTTC,TRBV20-1,-,TRBD2,TRBJ2-5
CATSRERTSYYGYTF,TGTGCCACCAGCAGAGAAAGGACGTCCTACTATGGCTACACCTTC,TRBV15,-,-,TRBJ1-2
CASSKGLAPEEQYF,TGTGCCAGCAGCAAAGGACTAGCTCCAGAAGAGCAGTACTTC,TRBV21-1,-,-,TRBJ2-5
CASSPSRWLNTEAFF,TGTGCCAGCAGCCCATCGAGGTGGCTGAACACTGAAGCTTTCTTT,TRBV7-6,-,-,TRBJ1-1
CATLPQAGTGLGAFF,TGTGCCACCCTACCGCAGGCGGGGACGGGGCTGGGAGCTTTCTTT,TRBV15,-,-,TRBJ1-1
CASSYASGTGNYEQYF,TGTGCCAGCAGTTACGCTTCCGGGACAGGTAATTACGAGCAGTACTTC,TRBV6-2/TRBV6-3,-,TRBD1,TRBJ2-7
CATTTGATQYF,TGTGCCACCACGACGGGCGCCACCCAGTACTTC,TRBV28,-,-,TRBJ2-7
CASSLRRMGNQPQHF,TGTGCCAGCAGCCTACGGAGGATGGGCAATCAGCCCCAGCATTTT,TRBV13,few,-,TRBJ1-5
CTSRGQGAPYEQYF,TGTACCAGCAGAGGACAGGGGGCTCCCTACGAGCAGTACTTC,TRBV7-9,-,TRBD1,TRBJ2-7
CSARGDSKRSHLRWYF,TGCAGTGCTAGAGGAGACAGTAAGAGGTCTCATTTGAGGTGGTACTTC,TRBV20-1,-,-,TRBJ2-7
CASSSALSGANVLTF,TGTGCCAGCAGTTCCGCCCTATCTGGGGCCAACGTCCTGACTTTC,TRBV27,-,-,TRBJ2-6
CAIAAGDTDTQYF,TGTGCCATCGCCGCGGGGGACACAGATACGCAGTATTTT,TRBV10-3,-,TRBD2,TRBJ2-3
CASTLRATAPVQPQHF,TGTGCCAGCACGCTACGAGCGACAGCTCCCGTACAGCCCCAGCATTTT,TRBV6-1,-,-,TRBJ1-5
CASAQGAATEAFF,TGTGCCAGCGCCCAGGGGGCGGCAACTGAAGCTTTCTTT,TRBV18,-,TRBD1,TRBJ1-1
CASSRLSGQPYNEQFF,TGTGCCAGCAGCCGCTTATCGGGACAGCCCTACAATGAGCAGTTCTTC,TRBV5-6,few,TRBD1,TRBJ2-1
CSARQGAGWDMNTEAFF,TGCAGTGCTCGACAGGGGGCAGGTTGGGATATGAACACTGAAGCTTTCTTT,TRBV20-1,-,TRBD1,TRBJ1-1
CASSSQREEQFF,TGTGCCAGCAGCTCCCAGCGGGAGGAGCAGTTCTTC,TRBV6-2/TRBV6-3,few,TRBD2,TRBJ2-1
CASSFFGSTEETQYF,TGCGCCAGCAGCTTTTTCGGGTCGACCGAAGAGACCCAGTACTTC,TRBV5-1,-,-,TRBJ2-5
CASSNKITGTEAFF,TGTGCCAGCAGCAACAAAATTACAGGGACTGAAGCTTTCTTT,TRBV7-2,-,-,TRBJ1-1
CASSLGGGAGGELFF,TGTGCCAGCAGCTTAGGCGGGGGGGCAGGGGGGGAGCTGTTTTTT,TRBV7-2,-,TRBD2,TRBJ2-2
CASSFGEGEQYF,TGTGCCAGCAGTTTTGGGGAGGGCGAGCAGTACTTC,TRBV12-3/TRBV12-4,-,TRBD2,TRBJ2-7
CASGITSGSNNEQFF,TGTGCCAGCGGTATAACTAGCGGGAGTAACAATGAGCAGTTCTTC,TRBV2,once,TRBD2,TRBJ2-1
CASQGVIVDTEAFF,TGTGCCTCGCAAGGTGTGATCGTGGACACTGAAGCTTTCTTT,TRBV6-5,-,-,TRBJ1-1
CASSPPNANPVNEQFF,TGTGCCAGCTCACCACCGAATGCGAACCCCGTCAATGAGCAGTTCTTC,TRBV18,-,-,TRBJ2-1
CASSFGGQNIQYF,TGTGCCAGCAGTTTCGGGGGTCAAAACATTCAGTACTTC,TRBV28,-,-,TRBJ2-4
CASSREAGQSEQYF,TGCGCCAGCAGCCGTGAGGCAGGCCAATCTGAGCAGTACTTC,TRBV5-1,-,-,TRBJ2-7
CASTLRGGPSYNEQFF,TGTGCCAGTACCCTTCGGGGGGGCCCCTCCTACAATGAGCAGTTCTTC,TRBV7-2,-,TRBD2,TRBJ2-1
CASSQAIQGVGEKLFF,TGCGCCAGCAGCCAAGCAATACAGGGGGTCGGTGAAAAACTGTTTTTT,TRBV4-3,-,TRBD1,TRBJ1-4
CASSQGDPTIQGETQYF,TGTGCCAGCAGCCAAGGGGACCCCACAATACAAGGAGAGACCCAGTACTTC,TRBV4-2,few,-,TRBJ2-5
CSARAQTSGVYEQYF,TGCAGTGCTAGAGCCCAGACTAGCGGGGTATACGAGCAGTACTTC,TRBV20-1,-,TRBD2,TRBJ2-7
CSAREEGAREHEQYF,TGCAGTGCTAGAGAGGAGGGGGCGAGAGAACACGAGCAGTACTTC,TRBV20-1,-,-,TRBJ2-7
CASSLTGAAMNTEAFF,TGTGCCAGCAGCTTAACTGGTGCAGCGATGAACACTGAAGCTTTCTTT,TRBV11-2,once,-,TRBJ1-1
CSVRDEQFF,TGCAGCGTTAGGGATGAGCAGTTCTTC,TRBV29-1,-,-,TRBJ2-1
CASSLEGLGEQFF,TGCGCCAGCAGCTTGGAGGGGCTGGGCGAGCAGTTCTTC,TRBV5-1,-,-,TRBJ2-1
CASSPARRAGQGGPRYF,TGTGCCAGCAGCCCCGCCCGACGGGCAGGCCAGGGAGGACCACGGTACTTC,TRBV7-2,-,-,TRBJ2-7
CASGETGSDYGYTF,TGTGCCAGCGGCGAGACAGGGTCAGACTATGGCTACACCTTC,TRBV6-6,few,TRBD1,TRBJ1-2
CSARDPQAGDYEQYF,TGCAGTGCTAGAGATCCACAGGCTGGAGACTACGAGCAGTACTTC,TRBV20-1,-,-,TRBJ2-7